The 3 T cell receptor beta chains reported below all come from one sample, sequenced in a study of CD8 T cells in Susac syndrome. An input of about 0.45 to 1 ug of RNA was subjected to reverse transcription using random hexamers. TCRdb independently ran MiXCR on the immunoSEQ multiplex PCR reads; one entry per CDR3 protein. The table lists 170,000 or so distinct CDR3 sequences, around 94% of them singletons. Sequenced material: CD4+ T cells from PBMCs. The receptors come from a human donor with Susac syndrome.

In this sample, this clonotype turned up a few times. The gene calls are TRBV6-2 or TRBV6-3 and TRBJ2-3; D might be TRBD2 (5 bases). V lost 9 bases to trimming and J lost 4 bases, with 8 bases between them. This CDR3 has 11 amino acids. Germline V gives CDR1 MNHEY, CDR2 SVGEGT. The CDR3 DNA reads as TGTGCCAGTAGCGTGGCAGATACGCAGTATTTT. It specifies CASSVADTQYF.

The V gene is TRBV4-1, the J gene TRBJ2-5; D is possibly TRBD2 (6 bases). The germline V and J ends were trimmed by 4 bases and 5 bases, with 11 bases remaining between them. Looked up from germline, CDR1 is MGHRA and CDR2 is YSYEKL. The CDR3 is 13 residues long. The CDR3 loop is CASSRLGRETQYF. CDR3 nucleotides: TGCGCCAGCAGCCGACTGGGGAGGGAGACCCAGTACTTC.

The chain uses TRBV4-2 and TRBJ2-7; 14 nucleotides align to TRBD2. Germline loops: CDR1 LGHNA, CDR2 YNFKEQ. The CDR3 contains 16 residues. V was pared by 1 base and J by 6 bases, with 5 bases of the junction left unmatched. The CDR3 DNA reads TGTGCCAGCAGCCAAGCCGGACTAGCGGGAGGAGGCGAGCAGTACTTC. Translated, it gives CASSQAGLAGGGEQYF.